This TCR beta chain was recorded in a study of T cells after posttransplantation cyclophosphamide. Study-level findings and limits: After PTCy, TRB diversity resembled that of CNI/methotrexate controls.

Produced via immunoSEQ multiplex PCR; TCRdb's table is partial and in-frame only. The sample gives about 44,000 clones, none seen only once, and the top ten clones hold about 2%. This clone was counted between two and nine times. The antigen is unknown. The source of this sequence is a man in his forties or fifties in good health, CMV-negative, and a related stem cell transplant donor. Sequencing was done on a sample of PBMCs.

CDR3: CASTSGTSGLSDTQYF. In DNA, the CDR3 is TGTGCCAGTACCTCGGGGACTAGCGGCTTATCAGATACGCAGTATTTT. V and J are TRBV19 and TRBJ2-3, with 11 bases aligning to TRBD2. The CDR3 sequence is 16 residues long. The germline gives CDR1 LNHDA, CDR2 SQIVND (reference sequence). V shed 7 bases, J shed 4 bases, and the junction held 10 bases outside the gene matches. The full variable domain, with the rest looked up from reference TRBV19 and TRBJ2-3, is DGGITQSPKYLFRKEGQNVTLSCEQNLNHDAMYWYRQDPGQGLRLIYYSQIVNDFQKGDIAEGYSVSREKKESFPLTVTSAQKNPTAFYLCASTSGTSGLSDTQYFGPGTRLTVL.